These 17 T cell receptor beta chains were sequenced from one sample in a study of shared clonotypes between healthy human individuals. Sequenced by immunoSEQ multiplex PCR; TCRdb stores in-frame clones only, minus some. The repertoire holds 950,000 to 1,300,000 clones, with about three quarters as singletons. The sequencing sample was made of memory CD4+ T cells sorted from blood. The sample's subset: CD45RA-negative fraction. These receptors originate from a man aged 18 to 29 in good health.

The chain couples TRBV5-5 to TRBJ2-7; D is possibly TRBD1 or TRBD2 (5 bases each). Per germline, CDR1 SGHKS and CDR2 YYEKEE (reference sequence). The CDR3 loop spans 16 amino acids. V lost 0 bases, J lost 3 bases, and 16 bases lay in between. The CDR3 nucleotides read TGTGCCAGCAGCTTGGGAGGGACCCAAAGGAACTACGAGCAGTACTTC. It is translated as CASSLGGTQRNYEQYF.

The genes are TRBV7-9 and TRBJ1-2; D gene ambiguous. This CDR3 region has 13 residues. V gave up 2 bases and J gave up 2 bases, with 6 bases separating them. Germline V lookup: CDR1 SEHNR, CDR2 FQNEAQ (reference sequence). In DNA form, the CDR3 reads TGTGCCAGCAGCTTAACACCGAACTATGGCTACACCTTC. This gives the protein CASSLTPNYGYTF.

The chain has TRBV19 and TRBJ2-1, with 7 positions matching TRBD1. Germline loops: CDR1 LNHDA, CDR2 SQIVND (reference sequence). This CDR3 has 14 residues. Trimming took 4 bases from V and 4 from J; bases not matched to a gene: 4. CDR3 loop: CASSKGQLYNEQFF. DNA of the CDR3: TGTGCCAGTAGTAAGGGACAGCTGTACAATGAGCAGTTCTTC.

This chain uses TRBV7-9 with TRBJ2-5, with TRBD1 matching 9 bases. Per the germline V gene, CDR1 is SEHNR and CDR2 is FQNEAQ (reference sequence). CDR3 length equals 11 residues. Trimming removed 11 bases from V and 5 bases from J; junction bases left unmatched: 3. Here the CDR3 DNA reads TGTGCCTCCGGACAGGGGGAGACCCAGTACTTC. Translation gives CASGQGETQYF.

The V gene is TRBV25-1, the J gene TRBJ2-3; D gene unclear. The CDR3 is 14 residues long. V was cut by 2 bases and J by 0 bases, with 6 bases left in between. Germline V gene lookup returns CDR1 MGHDK and CDR2 SYGVNS. CDR3 DNA sequence: TGTGCCAGCAGTGAAATCAGTAGCACAGATACGCAGTATTTT. Translated, it gives CASSEISSTDTQYF.

This chain connects TRBV7-2 to TRBJ1-2; D might be TRBD1 (5 bases). The CDR3 extends over 15 amino acids. V was shortened by 4 bases and J by 2 bases, with 14 bases between the two germline ends. The germline V gene encodes CDR1 SGHTA and CDR2 FQGNSA. DNA for the CDR3: TGTGCCAGCAGCTCGCGGCCGACAGAGAACTATGGCTACACCTTC. Protein sequence: CASSSRPTENYGYTF.

The V call is TRBV5-1, the J call TRBJ1-6; D uncertain. CDR3 length: 15 residues. The germline V gene encodes CDR1 SGHRS and CDR2 YFSETQ. Trimming cost V 0 bases and J 7 bases, with 11 bases left between them. This CDR3 reads CASSLAGERNSPLHF. The CDR3 DNA reads as TGCGCCAGCAGCTTGGCCGGCGAAAGGAATTCACCCCTCCACTTT.

This rearrangement joins TRBV6-5 to TRBJ1-2; D might be TRBD1 (6 bases). From germline, CDR1 is MNHEY and CDR2 SVGAGI. V shed 8 bases and J shed 0 bases, with 10 bases lying between them. The CDR3 covers 13 residues. CDR3 sequence: CASWRGSNYGYTF. Here the CDR3 DNA reads TGTGCCAGCTGGAGGGGGTCTAACTATGGCTACACCTTC.

This clone was counted ten times or more. Other DNA sequences in this sample translate to the same CDR3. This chain connects TRBV6-5 to TRBJ1-2, with 7 bases matching TRBD1. The V gene end was trimmed by 6 bases and the J gene end by 8 bases; junction bases not matched to a gene: 3. Germline V lookup: CDR1 MNHEY, CDR2 SVGAGI. The length of the CDR3 is 11 residues. The chain's CDR3 is CASRRQGGYTF. The CDR3 DNA reads as TGTGCCAGCAGGCGACAGGGAGGCTACACCTTC.

The V call is TRBV19, the J call TRBJ2-3; weak D call: TRBD2 (5 bases). The CDR3 loop spans 15 amino acids. CDR1 and CDR2 from the germline V gene are LNHDA and SQIVND (reference sequence). The ends were cut back, 6 bases at V and 0 bases at J, with 13 bases in the middle. DNA of the CDR3: TGTGCCAGTAGCATCGGGGTGGGGAGCACAGATACGCAGTATTTT. Translation gives CASSIGVGSTDTQYF. The full variable domain, completed using reference TRBV19 and TRBJ2-3, is DGGITQSPKYLFRKEGQNVTLSCEQNLNHDAMYWYRQDPGQGLRLIYYSQIVNDFQKGDIAEGYSVSREKKESFPLTVTSAQKNPTAFYLCASSIGVGSTDTQYFGPGTRLTVL.

This chain uses TRBV6-6 with TRBJ1-6; no firm D call. Per the germline V gene, CDR1 is MNHNY and CDR2 is SVGAGI (reference sequence). V lost 0 bases to trimming and J lost 7 bases, with 13 bases between them. The CDR3 covers 16 residues. The CDR3 sequence: CASSYSGGEGNSPLHF. The DNA for the CDR3 is TGTGCCAGCAGTTACTCCGGCGGGGAGGGAAATTCACCCCTCCACTTT.

The chain joins TRBV14 to TRBJ2-5; D not certain. CDR3 length equals 11 residues. Deletions cut 4 bases from V and 7 bases from J, with 7 bases between. The V gene's germline CDR1 is SGHDN and CDR2 FVKESK. The CDR3: CASSLGVTQYF. CDR3 nucleotide sequence: TGTGCCAGCAGCCTGGGTGTGACCCAGTACTTC.

The chain links TRBV28 to TRBJ1-1, with 7 positions matching TRBD1. After removal of 4 bases from V and 1 base from J, the junction contained 9 bases not matched to a gene. The germline V gene has CDR1 MDHEN and CDR2 SYDVKM. The CDR3 covers 16 residues. The CDR3 is CASSSYRGRGNTEAFF. In DNA, the CDR3 is TGTGCCAGCAGTTCATACAGGGGAAGGGGGAACACTGAAGCTTTCTTT.

The V gene is TRBV5-1, the J gene TRBJ2-3, with D maybe TRBD1 (5 bases). Germline V CDR1 and CDR2: SGHRS, YFSETQ. The V end lost 6 bases, the J end lost 0 bases, and 11 bases lay between the germline ends. CDR3 length: 14 residues. The CDR3 region is CASNAGISTDTQYF. The CDR3 region has the DNA TGCGCCAGCAACGCAGGGATTAGCACAGATACGCAGTATTTT.

The rearrangement joins TRBV2 to TRBJ2-2; 9 bases are shared with TRBD2. CDR3 size: 15 residues. V was pared by 6 bases and J by 5 bases, with 7 bases of the junction left unmatched. Germline V gene lookup returns CDR1 SNHLY and CDR2 FYNNEI. CDR3 amino acids: CASSWGLAGTGELFF. CDR3 DNA sequence: TGTGCCAGCAGCTGGGGACTAGCTGGGACCGGGGAGCTGTTTTTT.

Concerning this clone: This specimen includes other DNA sequences encoding the same CDR3. The chain couples TRBV7-9 to TRBJ2-7, with D possibly matching TRBD1 (6 bases). CDR1 SEHNR and CDR2 FQNEAQ come from the germline V gene (reference sequence). The V end lost 1 base, the J end lost 1 base, and 8 bases lay between the germline ends. CDR3 length: 14 residues. CDR3 residues: CASSLDTGSYEQYF. For the CDR3, the DNA is TGTGCCAGCAGCTTAGATACAGGGTCCTACGAGCAGTACTTC.

The rearrangement joins TRBV7-2 to TRBJ2-7; D uncertain. Germline CDR1 is SGHTA and CDR2 is FQGNSA. Trimming cost V 3 bases and J 7 bases, with 10 bases left between them. This CDR3 comprises 12 residues. The CDR3 nucleotides read TGTGCCAGCAGCTTGACGCCGGTAGAGCAGTACTTC. Protein sequence: CASSLTPVEQYF.